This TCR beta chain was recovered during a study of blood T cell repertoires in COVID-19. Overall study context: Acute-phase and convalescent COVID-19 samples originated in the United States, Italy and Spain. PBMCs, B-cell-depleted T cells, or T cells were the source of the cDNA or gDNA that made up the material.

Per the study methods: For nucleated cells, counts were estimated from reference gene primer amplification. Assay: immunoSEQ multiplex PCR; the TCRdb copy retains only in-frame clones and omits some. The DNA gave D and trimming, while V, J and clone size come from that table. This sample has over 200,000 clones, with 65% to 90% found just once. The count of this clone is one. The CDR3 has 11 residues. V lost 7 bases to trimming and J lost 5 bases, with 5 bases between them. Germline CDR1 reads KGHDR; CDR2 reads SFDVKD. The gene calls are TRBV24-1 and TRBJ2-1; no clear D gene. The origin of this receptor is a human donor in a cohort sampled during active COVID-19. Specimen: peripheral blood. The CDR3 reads CATSQNNEQFF. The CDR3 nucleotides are TGTGCCACCAGCCAGAACAATGAGCAGTTCTTC.